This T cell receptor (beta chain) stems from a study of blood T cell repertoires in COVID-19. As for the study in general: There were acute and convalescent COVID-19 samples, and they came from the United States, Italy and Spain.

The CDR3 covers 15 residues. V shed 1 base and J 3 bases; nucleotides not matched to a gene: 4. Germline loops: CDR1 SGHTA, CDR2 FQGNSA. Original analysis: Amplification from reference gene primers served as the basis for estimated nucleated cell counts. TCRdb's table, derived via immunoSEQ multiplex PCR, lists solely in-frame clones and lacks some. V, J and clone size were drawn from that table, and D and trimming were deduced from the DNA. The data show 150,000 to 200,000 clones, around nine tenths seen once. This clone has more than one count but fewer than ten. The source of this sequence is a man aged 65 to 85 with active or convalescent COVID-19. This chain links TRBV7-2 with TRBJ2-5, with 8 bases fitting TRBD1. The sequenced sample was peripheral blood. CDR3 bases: TGTGCCAGCAGCTTAGACAGGGGGTGGGAAGAGACCCAGTACTTC. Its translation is CASSLDRGWEETQYF.